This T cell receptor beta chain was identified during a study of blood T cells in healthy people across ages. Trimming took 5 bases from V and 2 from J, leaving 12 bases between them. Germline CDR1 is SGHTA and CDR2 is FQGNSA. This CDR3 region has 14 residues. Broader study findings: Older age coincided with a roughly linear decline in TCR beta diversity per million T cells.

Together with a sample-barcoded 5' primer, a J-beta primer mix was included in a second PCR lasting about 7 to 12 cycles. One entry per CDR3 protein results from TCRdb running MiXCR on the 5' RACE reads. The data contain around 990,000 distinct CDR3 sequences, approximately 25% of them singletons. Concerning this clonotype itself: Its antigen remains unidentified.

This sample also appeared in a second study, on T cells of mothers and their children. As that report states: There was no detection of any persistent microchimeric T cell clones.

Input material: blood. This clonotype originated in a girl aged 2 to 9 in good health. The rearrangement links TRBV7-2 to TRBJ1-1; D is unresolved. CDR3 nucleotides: TGTGCCAGCAGCCTTACGTCTCAAAACACTGAAGCTTTCTTT. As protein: CASSLTSQNTEAFF.